These T cell receptor beta chains were read from a single sample in a study of T cell changes during pregnancy in multiple sclerosis. Here immunoSEQ multiplex PCR was the method, and the copy in TCRdb shows in-frame clones only, minus some. The data contain some 19,000 clones, 88% of them singletons. This specimen consisted of CD8+ T cells from peripheral blood mononuclear cells, obtained after pregnancy. Receptors were obtained from a female donor in good health, enrolled as a control in a pregnancy study. Both conserved end residues are part of each CDR3. The D gene is left open where the match is weak. Expanded clones get a size class; other rows say once, few or many, or leave the size out.

D	J	V	size	DNA	CDR3
-	TRBJ1-1	TRBV27	-	TGTGCCAGCAGTTTTTTCGGAGGCTCTGAAGCTTTCTTT	CASSFFGGSEAFF
-	TRBJ1-2	TRBV5-1	-	TGCGCCAGCAGCTTGGGGGACACAGGGCCGCATGGCTACACCTTC	CASSLGDTGPHGYTF
TRBD1	TRBJ2-7	TRBV7-9	-	TGTGCCAGCAGCTCTCCACTTCCGGGACAGGGACACTACGAGCAGTACTTC	CASSSPLPGQGHYEQYF
TRBD1	TRBJ1-2	TRBV5-1	-	TGCGCCAGCGGGGGGACAGACAGGGGTGGAGGCTACACCTTC	CASGGTDRGGGYTF
-	TRBJ2-7	TRBV5-5	-	TGTGCCAGCAGCTTTGGCTCTTCCTACGAGCAGTACTTC	CASSFGSSYEQYF
TRBD1	TRBJ2-2	TRBV7-9	-	TGTGCCAGCAGCTCGGACAGGGGAGGTTTTGGTTCCGGGGAGCTGTTTTTT	CASSSDRGGFGSGELFF
-	TRBJ2-1	TRBV19	-	TGTGCCAGTAGTGTGTCGACAGGGAGGAATGAGCAGTTCTTC	CASSVSTGRNEQFF
-	TRBJ1-2	TRBV27	once	TGTGCCAGCAGTTCCGGGTCCCCTAACTATGGCTACACCTTC	CASSSGSPNYGYTF
TRBD1	TRBJ1-2	TRBV4-3	large	TGCGCCAGCAGCGCCTCCGGGACAGGGGTAGGTGGCTACACCTTC	CASSASGTGVGGYTF
TRBD1	TRBJ1-2	TRBV2	-	TGTGCCAGCAGTCTTGAAACGACAGGGGCCCCCTACGGCTACACCTTC	CASSLETTGAPYGYTF
-	TRBJ2-2	TRBV9	-	TGTGCCAGCAGCTCCAATCCCCGAGGGACCGGGGAGCTGTTTTTT	CASSSNPRGTGELFF
-	TRBJ1-3	TRBV7-9	few	TGTGCCAGCTTGAGCTCTGGAAACACCATATATTTT	CASLSSGNTIYF
TRBD1	TRBJ1-1	TRBV7-9	-	TGTGCCAGCAGCTTAGGACAGGGGTTGAGGACTGAAGCTTTCTTT	CASSLGQGLRTEAFF
-	TRBJ2-7	TRBV11-2	-	TGTGCCAGCAGCCCCCCGACAGACTACGAGCAGTACTTC	CASSPPTDYEQYF